The table lists the clone carrying this TCR beta chain with many counts. This record belongs to a study of T cells after yellow fever vaccination. One entry per CDR3 protein, called by TCRdb with MiXCR from the 5' RACE reads. Of fewer than 650,000 distinct CDR3 sequences detected, 20% to 25% appear once; the ten largest clones hold about 16%. Trimming pared 3 bases from V and 5 bases from J, leaving 11 bases between. This CDR3 spans 14 amino acids. The germline CDR1 and CDR2 sequences are SEHNR and FQNEAQ (reference sequence). This rearrangement joins TRBV7-9 to TRBJ2-1; D uncertain. The TCR originated in a man aged 18 to 29 who received the YFV17D yellow fever vaccine. Here the sequenced sample was PBMCs, taken roughly 20 days after the first yellow fever vaccination. CDR3 loop: CASSFWAVDNEQFF. CDR3 nucleotides: TGTGCCAGCAGCTTTTGGGCTGTTGACAATGAGCAGTTCTTC.